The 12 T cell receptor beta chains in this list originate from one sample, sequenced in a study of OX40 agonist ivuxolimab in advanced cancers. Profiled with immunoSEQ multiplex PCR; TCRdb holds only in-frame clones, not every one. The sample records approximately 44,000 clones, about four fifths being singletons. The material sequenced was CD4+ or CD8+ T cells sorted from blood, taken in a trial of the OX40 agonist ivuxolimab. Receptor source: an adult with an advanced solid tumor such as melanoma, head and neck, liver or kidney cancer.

CDR3 nucleotides: TGTGCCAGCAGTTACCTACAGTCTCAAGCTTTCTTT. Translation: CASSYLQSQAFF. The V gene is TRBV28, the J gene TRBJ1-1; the D is unclear. This CDR3 has 12 amino acids. Trimming removed 4 bases from V and 9 bases from J, with 12 bases in between. The V gene's germline CDR1 is MDHEN and CDR2 SYDVKM.

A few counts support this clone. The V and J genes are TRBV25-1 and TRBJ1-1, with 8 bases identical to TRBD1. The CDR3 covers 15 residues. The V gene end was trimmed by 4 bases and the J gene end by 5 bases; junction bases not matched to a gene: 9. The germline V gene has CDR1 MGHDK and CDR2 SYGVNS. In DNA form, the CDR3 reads TGTGCCAGCAGTGGAGGACAGGGAGGATTTACTGAAGCTTTCTTT. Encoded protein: CASSGGQGGFTEAFF.

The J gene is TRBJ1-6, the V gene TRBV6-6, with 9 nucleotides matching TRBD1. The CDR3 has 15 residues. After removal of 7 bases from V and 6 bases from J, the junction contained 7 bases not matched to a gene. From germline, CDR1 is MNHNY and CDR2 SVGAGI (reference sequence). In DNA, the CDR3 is TGTGCCAGCACCTTCCGGGACAGGGCTAATTCACCCCTCCACTTT. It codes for CASTFRDRANSPLHF.

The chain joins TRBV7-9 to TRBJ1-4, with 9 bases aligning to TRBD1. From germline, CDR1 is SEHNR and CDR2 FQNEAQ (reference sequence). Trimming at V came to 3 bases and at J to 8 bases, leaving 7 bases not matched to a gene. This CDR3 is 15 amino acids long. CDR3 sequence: CASSFMGQGLEKLFF. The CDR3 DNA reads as TGTGCCAGCAGCTTTATGGGACAGGGTTTAGAAAAACTGTTTTTT.

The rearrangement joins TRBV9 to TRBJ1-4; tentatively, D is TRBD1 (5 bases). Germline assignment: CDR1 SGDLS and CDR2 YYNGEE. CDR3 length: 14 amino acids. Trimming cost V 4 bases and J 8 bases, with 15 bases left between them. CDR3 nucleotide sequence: TGTGCCAGCAGCCCTAGGCAGGGCGGCGAAAAACTGTTTTTT. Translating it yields CASSPRQGGEKLFF.

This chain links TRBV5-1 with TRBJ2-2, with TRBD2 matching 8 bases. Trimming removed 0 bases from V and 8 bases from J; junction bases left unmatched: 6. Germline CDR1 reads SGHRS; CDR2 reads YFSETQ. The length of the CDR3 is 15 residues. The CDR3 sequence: CASSLGAGVLGELFF. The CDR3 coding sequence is TGCGCCAGCAGCTTGGGAGCGGGAGTATTGGGGGAGCTGTTTTTT.

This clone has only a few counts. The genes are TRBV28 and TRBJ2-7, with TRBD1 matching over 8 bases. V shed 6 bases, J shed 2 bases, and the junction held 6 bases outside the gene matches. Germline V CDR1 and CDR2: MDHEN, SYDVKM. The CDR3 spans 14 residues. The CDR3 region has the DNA TGTGCCAGCAGAAGTTCGGGACAGGCCTACGAGCAGTACTTC. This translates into CASRSSGQAYEQYF.

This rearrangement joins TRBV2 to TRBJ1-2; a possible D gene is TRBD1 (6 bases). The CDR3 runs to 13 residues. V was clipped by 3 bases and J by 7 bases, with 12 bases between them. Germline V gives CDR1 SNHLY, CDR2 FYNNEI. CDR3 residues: CASSENREGGYTF. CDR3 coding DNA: TGTGCCAGCAGTGAGAACAGGGAGGGTGGCTACACCTTC.

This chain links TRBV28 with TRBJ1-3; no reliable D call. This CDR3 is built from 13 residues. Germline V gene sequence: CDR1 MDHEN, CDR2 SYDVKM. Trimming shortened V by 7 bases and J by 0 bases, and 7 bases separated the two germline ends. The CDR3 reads CASKRRSGNTIYF. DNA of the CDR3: TGTGCCAGCAAACGGCGCTCTGGAAACACCATATATTTT.

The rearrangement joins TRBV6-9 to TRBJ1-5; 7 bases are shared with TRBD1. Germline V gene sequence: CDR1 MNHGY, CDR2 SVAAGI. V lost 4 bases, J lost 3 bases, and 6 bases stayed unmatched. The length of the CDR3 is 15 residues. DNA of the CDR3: TGTGCCAGCAGTTCGGGACAGATTGACAATCAGCCCCAGCATTTT. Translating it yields CASSSGQIDNQPQHF.

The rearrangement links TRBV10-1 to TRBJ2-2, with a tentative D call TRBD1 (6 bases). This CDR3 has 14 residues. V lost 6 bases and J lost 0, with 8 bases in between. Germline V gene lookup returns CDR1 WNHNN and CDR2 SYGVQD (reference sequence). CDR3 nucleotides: TGCGCCAGCAGCAGGGACACGAACACCGGGGAGCTGTTTTTT. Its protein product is CASSRDTNTGELFF.

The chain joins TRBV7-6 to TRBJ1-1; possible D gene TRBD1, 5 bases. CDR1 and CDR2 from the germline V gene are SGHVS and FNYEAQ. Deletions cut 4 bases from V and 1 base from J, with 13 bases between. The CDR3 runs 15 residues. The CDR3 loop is CASSSTSGQNTEAFF. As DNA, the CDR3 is TGTGCCAGCAGCTCCACCTCGGGGCAGAACACTGAAGCTTTCTTT.